This TCR beta chain derives from a study of OX40 agonist ivuxolimab in advanced cancers. Study-wide context: Ivuxolimab was an agonistic, fully human IgG2 monoclonal antibody directed against OX40 (CD134), a costimulatory receptor. Of the roughly 51 patients in dose escalation, around 20 had hepatocellular carcinoma, approximately 15 had melanoma, 9 had renal cell carcinoma and 9 had head and neck cancer. The monotherapy dose-escalation portion (N ≈ 57 patients) of the phase I ivuxolimab trial is reported in the paper. In the dose-escalation cohort, roughly 82% of patients were male, and the mean age was roughly 60 years with a range of about 23 to 79. Peripheral TCRbeta sequencing aimed to test whether ivuxolimab altered TCR sequence diversity and caused clonal T-cell expansion. Patients were allowed to have had prior anti-PD-1, anti-PD-L1 or anti-CTLA-4 therapy, and approximately 41% of the dose-escalation patients had previously received checkpoint inhibitors. Partial responses occurred in three dose-escalation patients: two with cutaneous melanoma and one with hepatocellular carcinoma. Intravenous ivuxolimab was administered to patients every 2 weeks at six dose levels: 0.01, 0.1, 0.3, 1.5, 3 and 10 mg/kg.

To note about this clone: What this receptor recognizes is not known. Per-nucleotide qualities are absent, and no much larger clonotype sits a single base away.

For sequencing of the TCRbeta CDR3 region, genomic DNA was extracted from the sorted cells. The immunoSEQ Assay was used for sequencing of TCRbeta CDR3 regions. What TCRdb holds here is the immuneACCESS table cut down to in-frame rearrangements. Part of the clones is not present; checked against another copy, under half of the missing clones reflect an unresolved V gene, and the others are unexplained. The table for this sample lists under 35,000 clones; approximately 80% of them were counted only once. Together, the top ten hold approximately 11% of the sample. The full study reports these points: Clonal expansion of both CD4+ and CD8+ blood T cells was observed from baseline to week 6 at doses 0.1 to 3.0 mg/kg. The antigen specificity of the clonally expanded peripheral T cells was not determined. In the 0.1-3.0 mg/kg groups, partial responders were among the patients with the lowest normalized peripheral clonal expansion, particularly in CD8+ T cells. Low levels of normalized T-cell clonal expansion were also seen in some patients who did not respond. After ivuxolimab, more expanded clones were found on average in CD8+ T cells than in CD4+ T cells.

The germline V gene (reference sequence) gives CDR1 as MNHEY and CDR2 as SMNVEV. The CDR3 sequence holds 18 residues, the cysteine and phenylalanine included. Only CDR3 DNA is held: 54 bases, read in frame from base 1. At the junction V is shortened by 4 bases and J by 3 bases; bases outside the gene matches: 16. The trial excluded patients who had a history of autoimmune disease or were on systemic immunosuppression. Peripheral blood for TCR sequencing was collected from all dose cohorts at baseline, on cycle 4 day 1, and on cycle 7 day 1. Samples were obtained from an open-label, multicenter, first-in-human phase I dose-escalation trial of ivuxolimab. Adults with locally advanced or metastatic head and neck squamous cell, hepatocellular, melanoma or renal cell carcinoma were enrolled in the trial. CD4+ and CD8+ T cells were sorted separately from peripheral blood before TCR sequencing.

Sample: CD4+ or CD8+ T cells sorted from blood, taken in a trial of the OX40 agonist ivuxolimab. This TCR was recovered from an adult with an advanced solid tumor such as melanoma, head and neck, liver or kidney cancer. This sequence uses TRBV27 and TRBJ2-3; TRBD2 matches 7 bases in the middle. The CDR3 protein is CASSSITRWGEGTDTQYF. The sequenced DNA: TGTGCCAGCAGTTCTATTACTCGCTGGGGGGAGGGGACAGATACGCAGTATTTT.